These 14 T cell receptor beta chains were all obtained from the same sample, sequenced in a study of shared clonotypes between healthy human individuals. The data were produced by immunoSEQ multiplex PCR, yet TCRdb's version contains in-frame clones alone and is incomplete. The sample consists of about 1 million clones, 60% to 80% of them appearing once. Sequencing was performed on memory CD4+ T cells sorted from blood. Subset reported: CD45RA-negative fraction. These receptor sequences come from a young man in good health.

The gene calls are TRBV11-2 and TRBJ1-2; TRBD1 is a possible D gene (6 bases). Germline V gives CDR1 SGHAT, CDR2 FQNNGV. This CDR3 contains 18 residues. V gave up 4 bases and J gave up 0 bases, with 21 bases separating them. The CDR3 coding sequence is TGTGCCAGCAGCTCTATCCAGGGGTCCTTGGCTGCTAACTATGGCTACACCTTC. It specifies CASSSIQGSLAANYGYTF.

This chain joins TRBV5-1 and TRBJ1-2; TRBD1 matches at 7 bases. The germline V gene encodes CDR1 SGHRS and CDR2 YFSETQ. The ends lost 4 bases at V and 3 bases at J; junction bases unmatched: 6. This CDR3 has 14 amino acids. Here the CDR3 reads CASSTDRRDYGYTF. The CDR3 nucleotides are TGCGCCAGCAGCACGGACAGGCGGGACTATGGCTACACCTTC. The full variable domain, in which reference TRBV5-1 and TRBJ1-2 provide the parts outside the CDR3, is KAGVTQTPRYLIKTRGQQVTLSCSPISGHRSVSWYQQTPGQGLQFLFEYFSETQRNKGNFPGRFSGRQFSNSRSEMNVSTLELGDSALYLCASSTDRRDYGYTFGSGTRLTVV.

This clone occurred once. The CDR3 DNA follows: TGTGCCAGCAGTCTAGACAGGCGACGGGCTACGCAGTATTTT. Its protein is CASSLDRRRATQYF. The J gene is TRBJ2-3, the V gene TRBV28, with a weak D call TRBD1 (6 bases). Germline CDR1 reads MDHEN; CDR2 reads SYDVKM. V was pared by 5 bases and J by 8 bases, with 17 bases between. The CDR3 runs to 14 residues.

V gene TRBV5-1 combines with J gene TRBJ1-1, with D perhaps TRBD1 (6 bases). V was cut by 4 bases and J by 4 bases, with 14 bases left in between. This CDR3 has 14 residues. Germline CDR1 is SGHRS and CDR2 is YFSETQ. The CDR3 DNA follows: TGCGCCAGCAGCAAGGGGGATTTCCTCACTGAAGCTTTCTTT. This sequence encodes CASSKGDFLTEAFF.

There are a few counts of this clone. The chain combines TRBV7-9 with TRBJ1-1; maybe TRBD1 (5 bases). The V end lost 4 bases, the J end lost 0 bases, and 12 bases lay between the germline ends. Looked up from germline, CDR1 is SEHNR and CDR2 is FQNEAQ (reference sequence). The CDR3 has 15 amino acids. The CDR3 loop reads CASSSMTEMNTEAFF. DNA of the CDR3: TGTGCCAGCAGCTCTATGACAGAAATGAACACTGAAGCTTTCTTT.

The CDR3 sequence is CATKVGVGNQPQHF. The CDR3 DNA reads as TGTGCCACTAAGGTCGGGGTCGGCAATCAGCCCCAGCATTTT. The rearrangement joins TRBV6-1 to TRBJ1-5, with D uncertain. Germline CDR1 MNHNS, CDR2 SASEGT. The V gene lost 10 bases and the J gene lost 2 bases, with 15 bases spanning the gap. CDR3 size: 14 residues.

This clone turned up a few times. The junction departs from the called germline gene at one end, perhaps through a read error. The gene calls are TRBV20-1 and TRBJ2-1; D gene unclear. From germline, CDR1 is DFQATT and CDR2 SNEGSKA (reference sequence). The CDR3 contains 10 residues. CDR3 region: CSINYHEQFF. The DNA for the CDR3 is TGCAGTATCAACTACCATGAGCAGTTCTTC.

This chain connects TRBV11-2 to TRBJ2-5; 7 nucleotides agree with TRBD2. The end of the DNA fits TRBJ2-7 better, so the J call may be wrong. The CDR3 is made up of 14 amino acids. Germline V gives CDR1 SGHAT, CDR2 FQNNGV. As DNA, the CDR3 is TGTGCCAGCAGCTCCGGGACTATCACCTACGAGCAGTACTTC. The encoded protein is CASSSGTITYEQYF.

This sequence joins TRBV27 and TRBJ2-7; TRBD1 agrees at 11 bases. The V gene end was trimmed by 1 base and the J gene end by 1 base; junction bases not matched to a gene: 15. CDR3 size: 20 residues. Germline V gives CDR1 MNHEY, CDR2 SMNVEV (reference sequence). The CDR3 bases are TGTGCCAGCAGTTTATATATATCAGGACAGGGGGCGAAAGGGTCCTACGAGCAGTACTTC. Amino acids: CASSLYISGQGAKGSYEQYF.

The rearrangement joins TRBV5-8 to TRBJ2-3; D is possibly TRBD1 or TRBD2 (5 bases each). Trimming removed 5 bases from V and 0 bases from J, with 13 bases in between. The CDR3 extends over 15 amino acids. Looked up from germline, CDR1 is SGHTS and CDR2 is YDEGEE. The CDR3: CASRGTPGSTDTQYF. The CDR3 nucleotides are TGTGCCAGCAGAGGGACCCCAGGGAGCACAGATACGCAGTATTTT. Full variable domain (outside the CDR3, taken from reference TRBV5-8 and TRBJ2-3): EAGVTQSPTHLIKTRGQQATLRCSPISGHTSVYWYQQALGLGLQFLLWYDEGEERNRGNFPPRFSGRQFPNYSSELNVNALELEDSALYLCASRGTPGSTDTQYFGPGTRLTVL.

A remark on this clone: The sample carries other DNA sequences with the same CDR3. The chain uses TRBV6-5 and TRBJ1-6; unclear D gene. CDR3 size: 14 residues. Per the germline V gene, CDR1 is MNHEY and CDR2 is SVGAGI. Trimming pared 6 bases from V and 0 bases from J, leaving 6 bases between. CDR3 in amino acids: CASSRSSYNSPLHF. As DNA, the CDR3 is TGTGCCAGCAGCCGCAGCTCCTATAATTCACCCCTCCACTTT.

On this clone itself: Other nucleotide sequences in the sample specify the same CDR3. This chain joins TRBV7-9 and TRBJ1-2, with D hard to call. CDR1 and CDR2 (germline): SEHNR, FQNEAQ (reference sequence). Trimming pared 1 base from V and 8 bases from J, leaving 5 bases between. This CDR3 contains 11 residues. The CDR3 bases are TGTGCCAGCAGCTTAGGTGCGGGCTACACCTTC. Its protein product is CASSLGAGYTF.

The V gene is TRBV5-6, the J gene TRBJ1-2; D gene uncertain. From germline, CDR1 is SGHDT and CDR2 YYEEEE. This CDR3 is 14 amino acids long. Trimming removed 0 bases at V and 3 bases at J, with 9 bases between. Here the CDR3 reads CASSLGGKHYGYTF. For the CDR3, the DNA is TGTGCCAGCAGCTTGGGTGGAAAACACTATGGCTACACCTTC.

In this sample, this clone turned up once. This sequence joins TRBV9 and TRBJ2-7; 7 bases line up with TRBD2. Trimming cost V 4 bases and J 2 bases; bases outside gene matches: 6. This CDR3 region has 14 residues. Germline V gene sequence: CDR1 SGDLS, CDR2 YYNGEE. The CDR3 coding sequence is TGTGCCAGCAGCCCGCGGACTAGAACCTACGAGCAGTACTTC. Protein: CASSPRTRTYEQYF.